This is a list of T cell receptor beta chains from one sample in a study of CD8 T cells in ankylosing spondylitis. TCRdb recomputed calls from the 5' RACE reads with MiXCR, one row per CDR3 protein. The table records around 25,000 distinct CDR3 sequences, around 16% of them present only once. The sequenced sample consisted of blood. Receptors originate from a male donor with ankylosing spondylitis or in good health (not recorded which). The CDR3 runs from the conserved cysteine through the conserved F or W. The order of the fields is J gene, clone size, D gene, V gene, CDR3 DNA, CDR3 protein. The D gene is left open where the match is weak. Size is stated for part of the rows, as once, few or many counts, or as a class when the clone is expanded.

J gene: TRBJ1-4
clone size: NA
D gene: NA
V gene: TRBV29-1
CDR3 DNA: TGCAGCGGGGGGGGCGGCCGGAATGAAAAACTGTTTTTT
CDR3 protein: CSGGGGRNEKLFF

J gene: TRBJ2-1
clone size: many
D gene: TRBD2
V gene: TRBV4-3
CDR3 DNA: TGCGCCAGCAGCCAAGAGGGAGCGGGAGGGCCGGGTGAGCAGTTCTTC
CDR3 protein: CASSQEGAGGPGEQFF

J gene: TRBJ2-3
clone size: few
D gene: NA
V gene: TRBV9
CDR3 DNA: TGTGCCAGCAGCGGGGGGTCAGATACGCAGTATTTT
CDR3 protein: CASSGGSDTQYF

J gene: TRBJ2-7
clone size: NA
D gene: TRBD2
V gene: TRBV28
CDR3 DNA: TGTGCCAGCAGTTTACCTACTAGCGGGAGCGTAAACGAGCAGTACTTC
CDR3 protein: CASSLPTSGSVNEQYF

J gene: TRBJ2-1
clone size: NA
D gene: NA
V gene: TRBV6-1
CDR3 DNA: TGTGCCAGCAGTGAAGAAACGGAGACGATCGGGTACAATGAGCAGTTCTTC
CDR3 protein: CASSEETETIGYNEQFF

J gene: TRBJ2-6
clone size: NA
D gene: NA
V gene: TRBV5-8
CDR3 DNA: TGTGCCAGCAGCCCCAGGACACCTGGGGCCAACGTCCTGACTTTC
CDR3 protein: CASSPRTPGANVLTF

J gene: TRBJ2-2
clone size: NA
D gene: NA
V gene: TRBV11-2
CDR3 DNA: TGTGCCAGCAGCCCCTATGCCGTCGGGGAGCTGTTTTTT
CDR3 protein: CASSPYAVGELFF

J gene: TRBJ2-3
clone size: few
D gene: TRBD1
V gene: TRBV7-9
CDR3 DNA: TGTGCCAGCAGCCCGGGACAGGGGTCAGATACGCAGTATTTT
CDR3 protein: CASSPGQGSDTQYF

J gene: TRBJ2-2
clone size: many
D gene: NA
V gene: TRBV5-1
CDR3 DNA: TGCGCCAGCAGCTTCTCCGGCGGGAACACCGGGGAGCTGTTTTTT
CDR3 protein: CASSFSGGNTGELFF

J gene: TRBJ2-1
clone size: many
D gene: NA
V gene: TRBV29-1
CDR3 DNA: TGCAGCGTTGAAGGGTCACTAGGGAATGAGCAGTTCTTC
CDR3 protein: CSVEGSLGNEQFF

J gene: TRBJ1-5
clone size: NA
D gene: TRBD1
V gene: TRBV28
CDR3 DNA: TGTGCCAGCAGCTCTGATACTACAGGGGAAGACAATCAGCCCCAGCATTTT
CDR3 protein: CASSSDTTGEDNQPQHF

J gene: TRBJ1-2
clone size: few
D gene: TRBD1
V gene: TRBV28
CDR3 DNA: TGTGCCAGCAGTCCCACAGGGGAACGAGGACATGGCTACACCTTC
CDR3 protein: CASSPTGERGHGYTF

J gene: TRBJ2-2
clone size: NA
D gene: TRBD1
V gene: TRBV10-1
CDR3 DNA: TGCGCCAGCAGTGATATCTCCGGGACAGGGGACAACACCGGGGAGCTGTTTTTT
CDR3 protein: CASSDISGTGDNTGELFF

J gene: TRBJ2-3
clone size: once
D gene: TRBD2
V gene: TRBV6-1
CDR3 DNA: TGTGCCAGCAGAGATGGGACTAGCGGGAAAGTCGCAGATACGCAGTATTTT
CDR3 protein: CASRDGTSGKVADTQYF

J gene: TRBJ2-5
clone size: NA
D gene: NA
V gene: TRBV6-5
CDR3 DNA: TGTGCCAGCAGGGATCGAGCCTTACAAGAGACCCAGTACTTC
CDR3 protein: CASRDRALQETQYF

J gene: TRBJ1-2
clone size: few
D gene: TRBD1
V gene: TRBV4-1
CDR3 DNA: TGCGCCAGCAGCCAAGAGGGGTGGGGACAGGGACGGTCTGGCTACACCTTC
CDR3 protein: CASSQEGWGQGRSGYTF

J gene: TRBJ2-5
clone size: NA
D gene: NA
V gene: TRBV10-3
CDR3 DNA: TGTGCCGCCCGGGGGTTGGGGGCAGGGGAGACCCAGTACTTC
CDR3 protein: CAARGLGAGETQYF

J gene: TRBJ2-5
clone size: many
D gene: TRBD1
V gene: TRBV6-6
CDR3 DNA: TGTGCCGTGGCTTCCGACAGGGGGGGAAAGACCCAGTACTTC
CDR3 protein: CAVASDRGGKTQYF

J gene: TRBJ2-1
clone size: NA
D gene: TRBD2
V gene: TRBV27
CDR3 DNA: TGTGCCAGCAGTTTAAGTAGCGGGAGTGGCAATGAGCAGTTCTTC
CDR3 protein: CASSLSSGSGNEQFF

J gene: TRBJ2-1
clone size: many
D gene: TRBD2
V gene: TRBV5-5
CDR3 DNA: TGTGCCAGCCATGGTGGGTTACTAGCGGCGGACAATGAGCAGTTCTTC
CDR3 protein: CASHGGLLAADNEQFF

J gene: TRBJ2-5
clone size: few
D gene: NA
V gene: TRBV5-1
CDR3 DNA: TGCGCCAGCAGTGGTCGCGTTCAAGAGACCCAGTACTTC
CDR3 protein: CASSGRVQETQYF

J gene: TRBJ2-2
clone size: NA
D gene: NA
V gene: TRBV29-1
CDR3 DNA: TGCAGCGTTGTTAGGGGGGACACCGGGGAGCTGTTTTTT
CDR3 protein: CSVVRGDTGELFF

J gene: TRBJ2-3
clone size: NA
D gene: NA
V gene: TRBV7-3
CDR3 DNA: TGTGCCAGCAGCCCCAACGGACAGATCACAGATACGCAGTATTTT
CDR3 protein: CASSPNGQITDTQYF

J gene: TRBJ2-2
clone size: few
D gene: NA
V gene: TRBV7-9
CDR3 DNA: TGTGCCAGCAGCTTAGTCCTGGGGGCCGGCGGGGAGCTGTTTTTT
CDR3 protein: CASSLVLGAGGELFF

J gene: TRBJ1-1
clone size: NA
D gene: NA
V gene: TRBV28
CDR3 DNA: TGTGCCAGCATAACGGAGGGCCGAGGGGGCACTGAAGCTTTCTTT
CDR3 protein: CASITEGRGGTEAFF

J gene: TRBJ1-5
clone size: many
D gene: NA
V gene: TRBV7-2
CDR3 DNA: TGTGCCAGCAGCAAGGGTAGCAATCAGCCCCAGCATTTT
CDR3 protein: CASSKGSNQPQHF

J gene: TRBJ2-1
clone size: many
D gene: TRBD2
V gene: TRBV5-1
CDR3 DNA: TGCGCCAGCAGCTGGATAGCGGGGGGGCCCTGGTCCTACAATGAGCAGTTCTTC
CDR3 protein: CASSWIAGGPWSYNEQFF

J gene: TRBJ2-3
clone size: few
D gene: NA
V gene: TRBV7-3
CDR3 DNA: TGTGCCAGCAGCTCTAACGGGACAGATACGCAGTATTTT
CDR3 protein: CASSSNGTDTQYF

J gene: TRBJ1-2
clone size: NA
D gene: TRBD1
V gene: TRBV10-3
CDR3 DNA: TGTGCCATCGGGACAGGCTATGGCTACACCTTC
CDR3 protein: CAIGTGYGYTF

J gene: TRBJ2-1
clone size: many
D gene: TRBD2
V gene: TRBV4-3
CDR3 DNA: TGCGCCAGCAGCCAATTTTTTCCTAGCGGGACATCCTACAATGAGCAGTTCTTC
CDR3 protein: CASSQFFPSGTSYNEQFF

J gene: TRBJ2-1
clone size: medium-sized
D gene: NA
V gene: TRBV5-1
CDR3 DNA: TGCGCCAGCAGCTTCCTCTCCTACAATGAGCAGTTCTTC
CDR3 protein: CASSFLSYNEQFF

J gene: TRBJ2-7
clone size: NA
D gene: NA
V gene: TRBV28
CDR3 DNA: TGTGCCAGCAGGATGGACAGCTACGAGCAGTACTTC
CDR3 protein: CASRMDSYEQYF

J gene: TRBJ2-2
clone size: few
D gene: NA
V gene: TRBV20-1
CDR3 DNA: TGCAGTGCTAGCGGCAACTTCGGCCTGAACACCGGGGAGCTGTTTTTT
CDR3 protein: CSASGNFGLNTGELFF

J gene: TRBJ1-1
clone size: many
D gene: NA
V gene: TRBV28
CDR3 DNA: TGTGCCACCGATTTGAACACTGAAGCTTTCTTT
CDR3 protein: CATDLNTEAFF

J gene: TRBJ1-3
clone size: NA
D gene: TRBD1
V gene: TRBV5-1
CDR3 DNA: TGCGCCAGCAGCTGGGACAGGGGTAGGCTCGGGTCGGAAAACACCATATATTTT
CDR3 protein: CASSWDRGRLGSENTIYF

J gene: TRBJ2-1
clone size: many
D gene: NA
V gene: TRBV29-1
CDR3 DNA: TGCAGCGTTGAAGAACCGGCTAGCCCTGGCGTAGGAGCGGAGCAGTTCTTC
CDR3 protein: CSVEEPASPGVGAEQFF

J gene: TRBJ2-7
clone size: few
D gene: NA
V gene: TRBV5-1
CDR3 DNA: TGCGCCAGCGCCTCGGGACCAGGCTACGAGCAGTACTTC
CDR3 protein: CASASGPGYEQYF

J gene: TRBJ2-3
clone size: few
D gene: NA
V gene: TRBV20-1
CDR3 DNA: TGCAGTGCTGACCTGGACAGTACTAGCACAGATACGCAGTATTTT
CDR3 protein: CSADLDSTSTDTQYF

J gene: TRBJ2-1
clone size: few
D gene: TRBD2
V gene: TRBV29-1
CDR3 DNA: TGCAGCGTTGGGCTAGCGGGAGTTGGTGAGCAGTTCTTC
CDR3 protein: CSVGLAGVGEQFF